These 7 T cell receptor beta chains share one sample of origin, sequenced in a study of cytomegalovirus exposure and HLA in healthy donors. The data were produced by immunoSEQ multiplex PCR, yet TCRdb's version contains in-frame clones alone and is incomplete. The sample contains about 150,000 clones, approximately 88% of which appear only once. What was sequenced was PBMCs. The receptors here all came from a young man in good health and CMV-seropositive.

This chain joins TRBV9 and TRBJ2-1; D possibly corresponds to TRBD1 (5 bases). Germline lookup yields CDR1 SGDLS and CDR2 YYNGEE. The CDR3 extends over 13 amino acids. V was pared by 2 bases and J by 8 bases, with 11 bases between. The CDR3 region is CASSVAWGDEQFF. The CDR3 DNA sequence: TGTGCCAGCAGCGTTGCCTGGGGCGATGAGCAGTTCTTC. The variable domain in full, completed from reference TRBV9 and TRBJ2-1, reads DSGVTQTPKHLITATGQRVTLRCSPRSGDLSVYWYQQSLDQGLQFLIQYYNGEERAKGNILERFSAQQFPDLHSELNLSSLELGDSALYFCASSVAWGDEQFFGPGTRLTVL.

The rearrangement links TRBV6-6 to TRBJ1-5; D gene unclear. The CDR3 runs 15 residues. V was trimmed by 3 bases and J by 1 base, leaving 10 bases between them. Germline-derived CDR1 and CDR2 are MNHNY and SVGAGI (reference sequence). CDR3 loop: CASSYGRESNQPQHF. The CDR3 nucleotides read TGTGCCAGCAGTTATGGAAGGGAGAGCAATCAGCCCCAGCATTTT.

CDR3 DNA sequence: TGTGCCTGGGAACAGGGATCTTTCTACGAGCAGTACTTC. The encoded protein is CAWEQGSFYEQYF. The rearrangement joins TRBV30 to TRBJ2-7; D is possibly TRBD1 (6 bases). Trimming pared 5 bases from V and 3 bases from J, leaving 14 bases between. There are 13 residues in the CDR3. Germline V lookup: CDR1 GTSNPN, CDR2 SVGIG (reference sequence). Supplemented by reference TRBV30 and TRBJ2-7, the full variable domain reads SQTIHQWPATLVQPVGSPLSLECTVEGTSNPNLYWYRQAAGRGLQLLFYSVGIGQISSEVPQNLSASRPQDRQFILSSKKLLLSDSGFYLCAWEQGSFYEQYFGPGTRLTVT.

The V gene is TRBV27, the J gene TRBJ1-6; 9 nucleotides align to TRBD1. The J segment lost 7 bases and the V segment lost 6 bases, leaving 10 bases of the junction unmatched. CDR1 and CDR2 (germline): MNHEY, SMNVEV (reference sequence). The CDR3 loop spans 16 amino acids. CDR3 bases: TGTGCCAGCAGGACCGGGACAGGGATTAAGAATTCACCCCTCCACTTT. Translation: CASRTGTGIKNSPLHF.

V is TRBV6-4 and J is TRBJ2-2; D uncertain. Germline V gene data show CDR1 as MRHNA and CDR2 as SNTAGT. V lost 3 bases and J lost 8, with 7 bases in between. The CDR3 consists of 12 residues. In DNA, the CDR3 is TGTGCCAGCAGTGAGAAAGAGGGGGAGCTGTTTTTT. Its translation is CASSEKEGELFF.

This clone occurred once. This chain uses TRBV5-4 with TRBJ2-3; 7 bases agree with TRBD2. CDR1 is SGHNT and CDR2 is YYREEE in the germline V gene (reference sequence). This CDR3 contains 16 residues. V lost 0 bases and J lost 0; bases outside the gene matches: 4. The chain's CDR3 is CASSLGPAGSTDTQYF. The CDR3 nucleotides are TGTGCCAGCAGCTTGGGTCCAGCGGGGAGCACAGATACGCAGTATTTT.

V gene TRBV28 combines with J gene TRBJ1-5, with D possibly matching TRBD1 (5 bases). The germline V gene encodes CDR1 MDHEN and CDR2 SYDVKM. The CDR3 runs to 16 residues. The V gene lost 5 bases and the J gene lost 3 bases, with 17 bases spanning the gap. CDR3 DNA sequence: TGTGCCAGCAGTCCCGGGGGACGGGGGATCAATCAGCCCCAGCATTTT. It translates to CASSPGGRGINQPQHF.